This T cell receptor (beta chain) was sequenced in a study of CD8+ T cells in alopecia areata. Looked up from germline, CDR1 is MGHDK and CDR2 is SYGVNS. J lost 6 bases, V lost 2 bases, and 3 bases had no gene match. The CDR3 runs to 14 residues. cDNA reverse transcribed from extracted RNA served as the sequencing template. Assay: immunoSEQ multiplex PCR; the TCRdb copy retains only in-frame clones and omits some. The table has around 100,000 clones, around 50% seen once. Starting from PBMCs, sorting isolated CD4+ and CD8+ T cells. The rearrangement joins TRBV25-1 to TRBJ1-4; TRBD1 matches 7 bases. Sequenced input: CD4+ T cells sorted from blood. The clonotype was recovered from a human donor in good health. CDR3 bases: TGTGCCAGCAGTGAAGACAGGGCGGATGAAAAACTGTTTTTT. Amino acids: CASSEDRADEKLFF.